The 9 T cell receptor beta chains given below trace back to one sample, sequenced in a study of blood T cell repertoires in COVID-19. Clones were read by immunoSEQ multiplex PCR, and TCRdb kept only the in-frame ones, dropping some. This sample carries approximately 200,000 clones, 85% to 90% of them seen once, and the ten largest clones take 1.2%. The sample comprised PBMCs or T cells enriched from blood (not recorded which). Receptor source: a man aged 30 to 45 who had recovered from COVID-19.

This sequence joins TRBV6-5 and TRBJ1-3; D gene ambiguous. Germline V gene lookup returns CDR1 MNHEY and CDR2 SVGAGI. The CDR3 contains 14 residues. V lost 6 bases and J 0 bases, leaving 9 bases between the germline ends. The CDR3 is CASSLTSSGNTIYF. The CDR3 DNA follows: TGTGCCAGCAGCCTCACCAGCTCTGGAAACACCATATATTTT.

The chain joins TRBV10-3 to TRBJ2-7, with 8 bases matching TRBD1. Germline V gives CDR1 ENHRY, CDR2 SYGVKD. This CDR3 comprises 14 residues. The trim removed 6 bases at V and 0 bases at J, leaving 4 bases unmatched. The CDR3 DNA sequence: TGTGCCATCAGGGGGGACAGGAACTCCTACGAGCAGTACTTC. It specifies CAIRGDRNSYEQYF.

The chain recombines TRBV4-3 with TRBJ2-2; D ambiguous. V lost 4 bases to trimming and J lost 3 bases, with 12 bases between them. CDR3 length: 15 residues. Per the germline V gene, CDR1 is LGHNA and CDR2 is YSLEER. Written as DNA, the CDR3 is TGCGCCAGCAGCCGATCTCCCCAGTACACCGGGGAGCTGTTTTTT. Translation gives CASSRSPQYTGELFF.

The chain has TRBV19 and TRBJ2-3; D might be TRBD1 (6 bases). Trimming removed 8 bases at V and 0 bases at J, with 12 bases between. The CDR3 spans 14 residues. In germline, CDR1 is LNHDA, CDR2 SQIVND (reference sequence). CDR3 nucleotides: TGTGCCAGTGGGGGCGGAGTAAGCACAGATACGCAGTATTTT. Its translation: CASGGGVSTDTQYF.

The CDR3 DNA reads TGCGCCAGCAGCCATGGGGAGGGTTCCGGGGAGCTGTTTTTT. This encodes CASSHGEGSGELFF. The chain carries TRBV4-3 and TRBJ2-2, with 7 bases lining up with TRBD2. CDR3 length: 14 residues. CDR1 is LGHNA, CDR2 YSLEER, per germline. J lost 6 bases, V lost 3 bases, and 4 bases had no gene match.

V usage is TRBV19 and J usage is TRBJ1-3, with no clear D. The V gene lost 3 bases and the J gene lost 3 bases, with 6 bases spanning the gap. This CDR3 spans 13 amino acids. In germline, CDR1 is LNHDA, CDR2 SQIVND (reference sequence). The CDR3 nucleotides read TGTGCCAGTAGTATGGCTGATGGAAACACCATATATTTT. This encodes CASSMADGNTIYF.

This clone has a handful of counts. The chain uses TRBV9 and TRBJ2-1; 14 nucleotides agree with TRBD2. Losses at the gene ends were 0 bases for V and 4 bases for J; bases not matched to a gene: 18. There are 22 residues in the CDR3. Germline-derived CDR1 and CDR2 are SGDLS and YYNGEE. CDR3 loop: CASSVGLSRRTSGGQPYNEQFF. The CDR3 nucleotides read TGTGCCAGCAGCGTAGGCCTAAGCCGGAGGACTAGCGGGGGGCAACCATACAATGAGCAGTTCTTC.

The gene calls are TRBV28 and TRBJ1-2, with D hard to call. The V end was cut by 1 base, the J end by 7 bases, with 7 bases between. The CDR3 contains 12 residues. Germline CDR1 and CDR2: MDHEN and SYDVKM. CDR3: CASSLYRSGYTF. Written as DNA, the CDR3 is TGTGCCAGCAGTTTATATAGGAGTGGCTACACCTTC.

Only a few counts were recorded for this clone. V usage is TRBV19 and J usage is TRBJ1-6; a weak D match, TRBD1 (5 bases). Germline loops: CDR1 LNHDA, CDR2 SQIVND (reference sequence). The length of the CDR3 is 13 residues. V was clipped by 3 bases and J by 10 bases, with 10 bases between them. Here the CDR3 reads CASSIREGSPLHF. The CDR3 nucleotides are TGTGCCAGTAGTATCAGGGAGGGATCACCCCTCCACTTT.